What follows are 14 T cell receptor beta chains derived from one specimen sequenced in a study of a mutant IDH1 vaccine in newly diagnosed glioma. The time point denotes: week 47, end of study. Alongside topical imiquimod, each dose of vaccine comprised 300 ug of mutant IDH1 20-mer peptide. The table came from immunoSEQ multiplex PCR; TCRdb's copy has only in-frame clones and leaves some out. This table has over 75,000 clones, about 81% appearing once. These receptors have no identified antigens. The input for sequencing was PBMCs, taken from a glioma patient whose treatment included an IDH1 peptide vaccine. The receptors shown here come from a man between 35 and 55 years old with glioma.

The rearrangement links TRBV27 to TRBJ2-7, with a possible D match to TRBD1 (6 bases). Germline CDR1 and CDR2: MNHEY and SMNVEV (reference sequence). The CDR3 contains 14 residues. The V end lost 8 bases, the J end lost 0 bases, and 14 bases lay between the germline ends. The CDR3 DNA follows: TGTGCCAGCCGCGACAGGCCGGACTCCTACGAGCAGTACTTC. Translation: CASRDRPDSYEQYF.

V usage is TRBV7-2 and J usage is TRBJ2-3; D is unclear. Germline V gene data show CDR1 as SGHTA and CDR2 as FQGNSA. V lost 2 bases and J 4 bases, leaving 4 bases between the germline ends. This CDR3 comprises 12 residues. The CDR3: CASSLSPDTQYF. CDR3 DNA: TGTGCCAGCAGCTTATCGCCAGATACGCAGTATTTT.

CDR3 nucleotide sequence: TGTGCCAGCAGCTTAACGGGACAGGGCACAGATACGCAGTATTTT. Encoded protein: CASSLTGQGTDTQYF. The chain uses TRBV7-2 and TRBJ2-3; 8 nucleotides match TRBD1. CDR3 size: 15 residues. Germline V gene data show CDR1 as SGHTA and CDR2 as FQGNSA. The V segment lost 2 bases and the J segment 1 base; nucleotides outside the gene matches: 2.

The chain recombines TRBV27 with TRBJ2-6, with no clear D. V was trimmed by 1 base and J by 0 bases, leaving 7 bases between them. CDR1 and CDR2 (germline): MNHEY, SMNVEV (reference sequence). There are 16 residues in the CDR3. CDR3 sequence: CASSLWGNSGANVLTF. The CDR3 nucleotides read TGTGCCAGCAGTTTATGGGGAAACTCTGGGGCCAACGTCCTGACTTTC.

The chain combines TRBV5-1 with TRBJ2-1, with a possible D match to TRBD2 (5 bases). The CDR3 covers 11 residues. CDR1 SGHRS and CDR2 YFSETQ come from the germline V gene. The V end lost 7 bases, the J end lost 14 bases, and 16 bases lay between the germline ends. The CDR3 nucleotides read TGCGCCAGCGGGCCCAGGACTGGAGAGTTCTTC. Translation gives CASGPRTGEFF.

This clone was seen just once. The chain carries TRBV29-1 and TRBJ2-5, with D hard to call. This CDR3 spans 11 amino acids. CDR1 is SQVTM, CDR2 ANQGSEA, per germline. V gave up 2 bases and J gave up 5 bases, with 6 bases separating them. The CDR3 nucleotides read TGCAGCGTTGAACTCGGGGAGACCCAGTACTTC. This gives the protein CSVELGETQYF.

The sample holds one count of this clone. The rearrangement uses TRBV29-1 and TRBJ2-7; 10 nucleotides align to TRBD2. This CDR3 region has 16 residues. Losses at the gene ends were 5 bases for V and 3 bases for J; bases not matched to a gene: 13. The germline V gene has CDR1 SQVTM and CDR2 ANQGSEA. CDR3 in DNA: TGCAGCGTTCAACGTTCAATAGCGGGGGGCCGCTACGAGCAGTACTTC. As protein: CSVQRSIAGGRYEQYF.

The chain is built from TRBV6-5 and TRBJ1-2; TRBD1 matches 7 bases. The CDR3 covers 14 residues. CDR1 is MNHEY and CDR2 is SVGAGI in the germline V gene. V shed 6 bases, J shed 5 bases, and the junction held 9 bases outside the gene matches. In DNA form, the CDR3 reads TGTGCCAGCAGGGGGACAGTCCCAACTTATGGCTACACCTTC. Protein: CASRGTVPTYGYTF.

The V and J genes are TRBV14 and TRBJ1-2; D is unresolved. Trimming took off 1 base at V and 5 bases at J, with 11 bases between the two ends. The CDR3 length is 14 residues. Germline CDR1 and CDR2: SGHDN and FVKESK. The CDR3 reads CASSQVHGSYGYTF. CDR3 coding DNA: TGTGCCAGCAGCCAAGTTCACGGATCATATGGCTACACCTTC. The variable domain in full, completed from reference TRBV14 and TRBJ1-2, reads EAGVTQFPSHSVIEKGQTVTLRCDPISGHDNLYWYRRVMGKEIKFLLHFVKESKQDESGMPNNRFLAERTGGTYSTLKVQPAELEDSGVYFCASSQVHGSYGYTFGSGTRLTVV.

The chain carries TRBV19 and TRBJ1-5, with D hard to call. The CDR3 contains 15 residues. V shed 8 bases and J shed 3 bases, with 17 bases lying between them. Germline V CDR1 and CDR2: LNHDA, SQIVND (reference sequence). CDR3 sequence: CASSPGVRDNQPQHF. The CDR3 DNA follows: TGTGCCAGTTCTCCCGGGGTGAGGGACAATCAGCCCCAGCATTTT.

The gene calls are TRBV21-1 and TRBJ1-5. TRBV21-1 is reported as a pseudogene. The CDR3 contains 15 residues. The CDR3 spells CASSNGGRDEQPQHF. The CDR3 DNA reads TGTGCCAGCAGCAATGGAGGGAGGGACGAACAGCCCCAGCATTTT.

The chain carries TRBV15 and TRBJ1-3; no firm D call. The CDR3 is 15 amino acids. In germline, CDR1 is LNHNV, CDR2 YYDKDF (reference sequence). Trimming pared 6 bases from V and 0 bases from J, leaving 12 bases between. DNA of the CDR3: TGTGCCACCAGTATCGAAGGAGGCTCTGGAAACACCATATATTTT. This translates into CATSIEGGSGNTIYF.

The V call is TRBV30, the J call TRBJ1-1, with a possible D match to TRBD1 (6 bases). CDR1 and CDR2 from the germline V gene are GTSNPN and SVGIG (reference sequence). The CDR3 extends over 13 amino acids. V was clipped by 7 bases and J by 1 base, with 13 bases between them. CDR3 coding DNA: TGTGCCTACCAGACAGGTTCGAACACTGAAGCTTTCTTT. The encoded protein is CAYQTGSNTEAFF.

The chain is built from TRBV28 and TRBJ2-6; D uncertain. V lost 7 bases and J lost 2, with 21 bases in between. The germline CDR1 and CDR2 sequences are MDHEN and SYDVKM. The CDR3 is 18 amino acids. CDR3 sequence reads: CASTFRTGHRTGANVLTF. CDR3 coding DNA: TGTGCCAGCACGTTTAGAACGGGCCATCGGACTGGGGCCAACGTCCTGACTTTC.